This T cell receptor beta chain appears in the sequencing data of a study of shared clonotypes between healthy human individuals. Study as a whole: The cohort had two women and three men, ages 18 to 49.

TCRdb's copy holds only in-frame clones and misses some; the assay was immunoSEQ multiplex PCR. The table lists approximately 480,000 clones, about three quarters of them singletons. The germline V and J ends were trimmed by 1 base and 3 bases, with 1 base remaining between them. Germline CDR1 is LGHNA and CDR2 is YNFKEQ. This CDR3 spans 12 amino acids. Study findings and constraints: Specimens sampled were limited to blood, with tissue repertoires likely differing.

As concerns this clone: What it binds is not known. A much larger clone is a single base away; this may be a read error.

The material sequenced was PBMCs. The rearrangement links TRBV4-2 to TRBJ1-5; D is undetermined. The clonotype comes from a woman in her forties in good health. Some clones in this sample may be carry-over from other donors' samples. DNA for the CDR3: TGTGCCAGCAGCCAAGTCAATCAGCCCCAGCATTTT. Translated: CASSQVNQPQHF.